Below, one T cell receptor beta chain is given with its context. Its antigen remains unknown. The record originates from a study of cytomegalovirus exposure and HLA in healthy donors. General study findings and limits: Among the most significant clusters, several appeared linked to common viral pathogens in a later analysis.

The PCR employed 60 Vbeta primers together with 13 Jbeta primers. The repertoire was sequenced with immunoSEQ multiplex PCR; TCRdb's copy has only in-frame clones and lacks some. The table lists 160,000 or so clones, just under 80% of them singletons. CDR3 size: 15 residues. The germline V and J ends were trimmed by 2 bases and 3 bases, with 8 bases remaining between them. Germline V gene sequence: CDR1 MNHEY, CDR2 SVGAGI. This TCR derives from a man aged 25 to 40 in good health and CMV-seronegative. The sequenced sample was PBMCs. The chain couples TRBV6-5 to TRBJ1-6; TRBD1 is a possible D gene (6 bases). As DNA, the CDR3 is TGTGCCAGCAGTTACGCAGGGGTCTATAATTCACCCCTCCACTTT. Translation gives CASSYAGVYNSPLHF.